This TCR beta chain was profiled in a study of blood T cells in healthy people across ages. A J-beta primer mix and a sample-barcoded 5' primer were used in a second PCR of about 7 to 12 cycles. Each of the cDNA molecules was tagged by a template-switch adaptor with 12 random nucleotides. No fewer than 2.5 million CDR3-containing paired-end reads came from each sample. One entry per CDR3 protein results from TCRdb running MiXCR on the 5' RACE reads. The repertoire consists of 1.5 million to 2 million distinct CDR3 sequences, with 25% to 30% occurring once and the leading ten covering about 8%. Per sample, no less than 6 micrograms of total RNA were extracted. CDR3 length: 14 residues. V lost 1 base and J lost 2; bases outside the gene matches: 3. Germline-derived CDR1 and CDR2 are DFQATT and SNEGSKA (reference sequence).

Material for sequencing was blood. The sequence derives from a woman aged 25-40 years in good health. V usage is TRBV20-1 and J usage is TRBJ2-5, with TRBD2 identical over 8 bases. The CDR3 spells CSARVGGGQETQYF. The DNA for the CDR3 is TGCAGTGCTAGAGTAGGCGGGGGGCAAGAGACCCAGTACTTC.